This entry lists 3 T cell receptor beta chains sequenced from one sample in a study of long-term antiretroviral therapy in people with HIV. Researchers report immunoSEQ v3.0 was run at survey level. Here immunoSEQ multiplex PCR was the method, and the copy in TCRdb shows in-frame clones only, minus some. This table holds approximately 31,000 clones, approximately 97% found once. Sequences were derived from unsorted PBMCs, sampled 6.9 years after starting antiretroviral therapy. These receptors originate from a man aged 25-40 years with HIV.

The CDR3 DNA is TGTGCCAGCAGCTTAGAGACAGACTACGAGCAGTACTTC. Amino acid sequence: CASSLETDYEQYF. The V call is TRBV11-2, the J call TRBJ2-7; D might be TRBD1 (5 bases). Trimming took 0 bases from V and 3 from J, leaving 6 bases between them. Germline assignment: CDR1 SGHAT and CDR2 FQNNGV. The CDR3 loop spans 13 amino acids. The full variable domain, with the rest looked up from reference TRBV11-2 and TRBJ2-7, is EAGVAQSPRYKIIEKRQSVAFWCNPISGHATLYWYQQILGQGPKLLIQFQNNGVVDDSQLPKDRFSAERLKGVDSTLKIQPAKLEDSAVYLCASSLETDYEQYFGPGTRLTVT.

The chain is built from TRBV9 and TRBJ1-6; TRBD1 matches 7 bases. The CDR3 is 13 residues long. Germline trimming cut 7 bases from V and 11 bases from J; bases unmatched to any gene: 9. Germline V CDR1 and CDR2: SGDLS, YYNGEE. This chain's CDR3 is CASHDRAGTPLHF. As DNA, the CDR3 is TGTGCCAGCCATGACAGGGCAGGGACACCCCTCCACTTT.

As concerns this clone: Other DNA sequences in the same sample also yield this CDR3. V and J are TRBV7-8 and TRBJ1-1; D is unresolved. The CDR3 runs to 14 residues. CDR1 and CDR2 (germline): SGHVS, FQNEAQ. Trimming removed 1 base from V and 1 base from J, with 7 bases in between. The CDR3 DNA follows: TGTGCCAGCAGCTTAGGTCGGGGGAACACTGAAGCTTTCTTT. It yields the protein CASSLGRGNTEAFF.